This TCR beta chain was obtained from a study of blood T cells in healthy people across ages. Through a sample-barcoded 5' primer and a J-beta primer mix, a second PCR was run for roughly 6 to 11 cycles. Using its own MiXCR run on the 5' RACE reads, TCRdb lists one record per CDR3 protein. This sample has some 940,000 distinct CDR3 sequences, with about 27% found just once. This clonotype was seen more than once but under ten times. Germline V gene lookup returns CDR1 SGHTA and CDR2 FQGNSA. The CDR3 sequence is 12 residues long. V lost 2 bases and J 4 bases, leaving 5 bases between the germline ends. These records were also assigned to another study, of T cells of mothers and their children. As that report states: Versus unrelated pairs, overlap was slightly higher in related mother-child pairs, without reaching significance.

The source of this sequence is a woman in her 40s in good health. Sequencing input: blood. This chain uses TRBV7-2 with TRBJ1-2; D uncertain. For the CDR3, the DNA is TGTGCCAGCAGCTTAAACGCCTATGGCTACACCTTC. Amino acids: CASSLNAYGYTF.